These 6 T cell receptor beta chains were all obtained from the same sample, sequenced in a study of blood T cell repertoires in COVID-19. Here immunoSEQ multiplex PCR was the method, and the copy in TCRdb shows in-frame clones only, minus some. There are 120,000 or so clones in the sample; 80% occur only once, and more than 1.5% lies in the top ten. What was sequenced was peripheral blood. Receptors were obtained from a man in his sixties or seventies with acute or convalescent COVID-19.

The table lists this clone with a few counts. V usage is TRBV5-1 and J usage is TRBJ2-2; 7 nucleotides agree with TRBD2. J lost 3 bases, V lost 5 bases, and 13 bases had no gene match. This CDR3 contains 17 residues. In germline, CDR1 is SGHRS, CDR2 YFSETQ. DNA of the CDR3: TGCGCCAGCAGTTATGGCTCGCGGGGGACCCACACCGGGGAGCTGTTTTTT. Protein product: CASSYGSRGTHTGELFF.

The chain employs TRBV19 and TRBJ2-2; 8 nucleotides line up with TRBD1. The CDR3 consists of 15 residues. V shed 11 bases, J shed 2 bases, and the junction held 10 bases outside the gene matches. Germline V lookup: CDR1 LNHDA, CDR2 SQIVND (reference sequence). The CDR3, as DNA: TGTGCCTCGTCAGTCGGGACAGGCAACACCGGGGAGCTGTTTTTT. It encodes CASSVGTGNTGELFF.

For the CDR3, the DNA is TGTGCCAGCAGTTCTATGTCGGTCGATGGCTACACCTTC. Protein product: CASSSMSVDGYTF. The chain combines TRBV28 with TRBJ1-2, with no clear D. The CDR3 contains 13 residues. V was trimmed by 4 bases and J by 6 bases, leaving 12 bases between them. Germline V CDR1 and CDR2: MDHEN, SYDVKM.

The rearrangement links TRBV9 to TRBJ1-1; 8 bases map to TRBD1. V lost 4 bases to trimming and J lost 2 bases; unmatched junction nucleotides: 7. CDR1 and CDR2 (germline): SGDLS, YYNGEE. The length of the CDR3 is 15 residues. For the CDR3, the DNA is TGTGCCAGCAGCCCCGGACAGGGCCCTAACACTGAAGCTTTCTTT. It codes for CASSPGQGPNTEAFF.

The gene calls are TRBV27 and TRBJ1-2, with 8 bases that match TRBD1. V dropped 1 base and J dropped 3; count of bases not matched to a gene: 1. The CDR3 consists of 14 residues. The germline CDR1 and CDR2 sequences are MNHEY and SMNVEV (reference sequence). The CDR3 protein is CASSLLQGDYGYTF. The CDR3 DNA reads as TGTGCCAGCAGTTTATTACAGGGGGACTATGGCTACACCTTC.

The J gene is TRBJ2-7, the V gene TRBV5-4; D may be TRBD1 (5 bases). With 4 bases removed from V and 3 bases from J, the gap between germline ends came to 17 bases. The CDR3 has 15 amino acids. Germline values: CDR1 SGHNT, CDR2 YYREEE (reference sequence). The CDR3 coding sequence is TGTGCCAGCAGCAAAAGGACATTCTGGGGCTACGAGCAGTACTTC. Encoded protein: CASSKRTFWGYEQYF.